The following is a T cell receptor (beta chain) sequence with its context. Its matching antigen is unknown. With 60 Vbeta and 13 Jbeta primers, the PCR was carried out. In the original analysis: Unique TCR beta chains numbered around 80 million in a later analysis, with around 10 million shared. Method: immunoSEQ multiplex PCR; TCRdb's copy keeps in-frame clones and lacks some. The V and J calls and clone size come from that table; D and trimming were worked out from the DNA. This sample has 100,000 or so clones, with 60% to 85% found just once. The sample belongs to a study of cytomegalovirus exposure and HLA in healthy donors. Study-level background: Within the Caucasian-associated ancestry cluster were roughly 81% of the approximately 390 genotyped donors. General observations from the study: CMV serostatus was the only recorded immune exposure for donors. A later analysis associated 15,000 to 20,000 TCR beta sequences with HLA alleles at a 0.05 false discovery rate.

The CDR3 sequence is 19 residues long. V shed 3 bases, J shed 0 bases, and the junction held 15 bases outside the gene matches. The germline CDR1 and CDR2 sequences are MGHRA and YSYEKL. The V call is TRBV4-1, the J call TRBJ1-2; 8 bases map to TRBD1. This TCR came from a female donor in good health and CMV-seronegative. The sequencing sample was made of PBMCs. CDR3 in DNA: TGCGCCAGCAGCCAGAAGTCCAGGGGGCCCGAATCTCCTAACTATGGCTACACCTTC. Encoded protein: CASSQKSRGPESPNYGYTF.